The clone carrying this TCR beta chain was seen repeatedly, ten times or more. Researchers prepared the TCRbeta library using unique molecular identifiers, the study reports. From the PCR reads, TCRdb called clonotypes with MiXCR, one entry per CDR3 protein. The data hold hundreds of thousands of distinct CDR3 sequences, with around a sixth observed a single time. The record originates from a study of T-cell reconstitution after alpha-beta-depleted transplantation in children. CDR1 SGHRS and CDR2 YFSETQ come from the germline V gene. The CDR3 has 15 amino acids. The V gene lost 2 bases and the J gene lost 0 bases, with 10 bases spanning the gap.

The TCR was taken from a human donor who donated a stem cell graft to a child with acute myeloid leukemia. Sequenced here: PBMCs from the stem cell graft donor, sampled from the stem cell graft. This sequence joins TRBV5-1 and TRBJ2-3; maybe TRBD2 (6 bases). Here the CDR3 reads CASSFRDSSTDTQYF. CDR3 sequence (DNA): TGCGCCAGCAGCTTTCGGGACTCTAGCACAGATACGCAGTATTTT.